Following are 28 T cell receptor beta chains from one sample sequenced in a study of T cell changes during pregnancy in multiple sclerosis. TCRdb's copy holds only in-frame clones and misses some; the assay was immunoSEQ multiplex PCR. This sample yields roughly 60,000 clones, of which roughly 92% are seen a single time; more than 1.3% belongs to the top ten. This material consisted of peripheral blood, taken in the second trimester of pregnancy. The receptors derive from a female donor with multiple sclerosis, enrolled in a pregnancy study.

This sequence joins TRBV7-8 and TRBJ2-7, with TRBD2 identical over 12 bases. In germline, CDR1 is SGHVS, CDR2 FQNEAQ. The J segment lost 1 base and the V segment lost 4 bases, leaving 11 bases of the junction unmatched. The CDR3 sequence is 18 residues long. The CDR3 region has the DNA TGTGCCAGCAGCTCGAATGGGTTTGGGACTAGCGGGTCCTACGAGCAGTACTTC. Translated, it gives CASSSNGFGTSGSYEQYF.

The CDR3 DNA reads TGTGCCAGCTCACAGGGGGCGTCTCTCGAGCAGTACTTC. This codes for CASSQGASLEQYF. V and J are TRBV11-1 and TRBJ2-7; 9 bases map to TRBD1. The V gene's germline CDR1 is SGHAT and CDR2 FQDESV (reference sequence). V lost 8 bases and J lost 6; bases outside the gene matches: 8. The CDR3 has 13 residues.

The rearrangement uses TRBV2 and TRBJ2-5; D call uncertain. V dropped 5 bases and J dropped 3 bases, with 10 bases sitting between them. This CDR3 contains 13 residues. Germline CDR1 SNHLY, CDR2 FYNNEI. Written as DNA, the CDR3 is TGTGCCAGCAGTCGACAAGAAGAAGAGACCCAGTACTTC. The encoded protein is CASSRQEEETQYF.

The chain recombines TRBV27 with TRBJ2-4; the match to TRBD2 covers 13 bases. CDR1 and CDR2 from the germline V gene are MNHEY and SMNVEV (reference sequence). The V and J ends lost 4 bases and 8 bases, in that order; junction bases with no gene match: 11. This CDR3 spans 17 amino acids. CDR3 coding DNA: TGTGCCAGCAGTTCCATACTAGCGGGAGGGCTTGAGGACATTCAGTACTTC. Protein product: CASSSILAGGLEDIQYF.

This chain links TRBV28 with TRBJ1-2; TRBD1 matches 7 bases. CDR1 is MDHEN, CDR2 SYDVKM, per germline. The CDR3 covers 17 residues. The V and J ends lost 4 bases and 0 bases, in that order; junction bases with no gene match: 11. CDR3 in amino acids: CASSSPTRTGANYGYTF. In DNA, the CDR3 is TGTGCCAGCAGTTCCCCCACCCGGACAGGAGCTAACTATGGCTACACCTTC.

This chain joins TRBV30 and TRBJ2-5; 14 bases align to TRBD2. The V segment lost 2 bases and the J segment 4 bases; nucleotides outside the gene matches: 6. Germline loops: CDR1 GTSNPN, CDR2 SVGIG (reference sequence). This CDR3 comprises 16 residues. The CDR3 coding sequence is TGTGCCTGGAGTCCCCCCGGACTAGCGGGAGGAGAGACCCAGTACTTC. Its protein is CAWSPPGLAGGETQYF.

The count of this clone is one. The V call is TRBV6-1, the J call TRBJ2-5; TRBD2 matches at 8 bases. The CDR3 totals 15 residues. The V gene's germline CDR1 is MNHNS and CDR2 SASEGT. The V gene end was trimmed by 2 bases and the J gene end by 5 bases; junction bases not matched to a gene: 7. CDR3 amino acids: CASSESSGSWETQYF. The CDR3 nucleotides are TGTGCCAGCAGTGAATCCAGCGGGAGTTGGGAGACCCAGTACTTC.

This chain links TRBV21-1 with TRBJ1-1. TRBV21-1 is flagged as a pseudogene. The CDR3 loop spans 16 amino acids. CDR3 protein: CASSKDLRGENTEAFF. CDR3 nucleotide sequence: TGTGCCAGCAGCAAAGATTTACGGGGGGAAAACACTGAAGCTTTCTTT.

This clone was seen only once. The rearrangement uses TRBV7-9 and TRBJ1-2; the D is unclear. From germline, CDR1 is SEHNR and CDR2 FQNEAQ (reference sequence). Trimming shortened V by 7 bases and J by 6 bases, and 18 bases separated the two germline ends. The CDR3 has 14 residues. CDR3 coding DNA: TGTGCCAGCACCCACCCGGCAGGTTGGAATGGCTACACCTTC. Translating it yields CASTHPAGWNGYTF.

V is TRBV29-1 and J is TRBJ1-2; D not resolved. Germline loops: CDR1 SQVTM, CDR2 ANQGSEA. The CDR3 is 11 amino acids. V dropped 4 bases and J dropped 1 base, with 4 bases sitting between them. The CDR3 region is CSVVNNYGYTF. DNA for the CDR3: TGCAGCGTTGTCAATAACTATGGCTACACCTTC.

The chain uses TRBV11-3 and TRBJ2-7, with 7 bases fitting TRBD2. The length of the CDR3 is 14 residues. V was clipped by 1 base and J by 3 bases; unmatched bases: 3. Germline V gene sequence: CDR1 SGHNT, CDR2 YENEEA. Here the CDR3 DNA reads TGTGCCAGCAGCTTAGCGGGGGGACTCTACGAGCAGTACTTC. Encoded protein: CASSLAGGLYEQYF.

For the CDR3, the DNA is TGTGCCAGCAGTTCGCCGACTACTACGACTTACGAGCAGTACTTC. Its translation is CASSSPTTTTYEQYF. The chain employs TRBV6-6 and TRBJ2-7; perhaps TRBD2 as D (5 bases). The CDR3 consists of 15 residues. The V gene's germline CDR1 is MNHNY and CDR2 SVGAGI (reference sequence). V was clipped by 4 bases and J by 4 bases, with 17 bases between them.

This clone was detected only once. The chain recombines TRBV10-3 with TRBJ2-3; 7 positions match TRBD2. CDR3 length: 14 amino acids. The germline CDR1 and CDR2 sequences are ENHRY and SYGVKD. J was trimmed by 8 bases and V by 3 bases; bases with no gene match: 8. CDR3 DNA sequence: TGTGCCATCAGTGACCCACGACTAGCCGGTACGCAGTATTTT. Translation: CAISDPRLAGTQYF.

The rearrangement uses TRBV5-1 and TRBJ1-1; D remains ambiguous. The germline V and J ends were trimmed by 0 bases and 1 base, with 10 bases remaining between them. Germline V gives CDR1 SGHRS, CDR2 YFSETQ. The CDR3 length is 15 residues. Here the CDR3 reads CASSLAAFGNTEAFF. CDR3 bases: TGCGCCAGCAGCTTGGCCGCGTTTGGGAACACTGAAGCTTTCTTT.

The CDR3 region is CASRPTGMAYEQYF. The CDR3 coding sequence is TGCGCCAGCAGACCCACAGGGATGGCCTACGAGCAGTACTTC. The chain uses TRBV10-2 and TRBJ2-7; D is perhaps TRBD1 (6 bases). Deletions cut 6 bases from V and 2 bases from J, with 14 bases between. This CDR3 is built from 14 residues. In germline, CDR1 is WSHSY, CDR2 SAAADI.

In this sample, this clone turned up a few times. V is TRBV9 and J is TRBJ2-3, with D hard to call. CDR1 is SGDLS, CDR2 YYNGEE, per germline. Trimming pared 4 bases from V and 5 bases from J, leaving 11 bases between. The CDR3 extends over 13 amino acids. This CDR3 is CASSSGTRDTQYF. In nucleotides, the CDR3 is TGTGCCAGCAGCTCAGGAACTCGAGATACGCAGTATTTT.

This clone occurred once. The gene calls are TRBV28 and TRBJ1-2; D unclear. Trimming cost V 7 bases and J 1 base, with 10 bases left between them. Looked up from germline, CDR1 is MDHEN and CDR2 is SYDVKM. The CDR3 loop spans 13 amino acids. The CDR3: CASTLNLNYGYTF. In nucleotides, the CDR3 is TGTGCCAGCACCCTTAATCTTAACTATGGCTACACCTTC.

The chain links TRBV6-1 to TRBJ2-5; D unclear. The length of the CDR3 is 15 residues. The germline CDR1 and CDR2 sequences are MNHNS and SASEGT. Trimming removed 2 bases from V and 2 bases from J, with 12 bases in between. Here the CDR3 reads CASSEIEKSQETQYF. CDR3 in DNA: TGTGCCAGCAGTGAAATTGAGAAGTCGCAAGAGACCCAGTACTTC.

This chain's CDR3 is CASGLEALEYF. The DNA for the CDR3 is TGTGCTAGTGGTTTGGAAGCACTGGAGTACTTC. The chain has TRBV12-5 and TRBJ2-7; D is unclear. The CDR3 has 11 amino acids. Germline-derived CDR1 and CDR2 are LGHNT and FRNRAP. V was shortened by 1 base and J by 11 bases, with 9 bases between the two germline ends.

The CDR3 region is CASSIGTGNQPQHF. CDR3 DNA: TGTGCCAGTAGTATAGGGACAGGCAATCAGCCCCAGCATTTT. The chain has TRBV19 and TRBJ1-5; weak D call: TRBD1 (6 bases). The V gene lost 1 base and the J gene lost 2 bases, with 6 bases spanning the gap. CDR1 and CDR2 from the germline V gene are LNHDA and SQIVND (reference sequence). The CDR3 sequence is 14 residues long. Looking up the rest from reference TRBV19 and TRBJ1-5 gives the full variable domain: DGGITQSPKYLFRKEGQNVTLSCEQNLNHDAMYWYRQDPGQGLRLIYYSQIVNDFQKGDIAEGYSVSREKKESFPLTVTSAQKNPTAFYLCASSIGTGNQPQHFGDGTRLSIL.

The chain couples TRBV27 to TRBJ2-7, with 12 bases aligning to TRBD2. This CDR3 comprises 17 residues. The germline gives CDR1 MNHEY, CDR2 SMNVEV (reference sequence). The junction had 10 bases not matched to a gene; V was cut back by 5 bases and J by 2 bases. CDR3 sequence (DNA): TGTGCCAGCAGTGGCTGGGGGGCTAGCGGGAGGGCCTACGAGCAGTACTTC. Its protein product is CASSGWGASGRAYEQYF.

The chain has TRBV11-2 and TRBJ2-2; D is unclear. The V end was cut by 2 bases, the J end by 6 bases, with 4 bases between. The CDR3 is 12 residues long. The germline V gene encodes CDR1 SGHAT and CDR2 FQNNGV. The CDR3 bases are TGTGCCAGCAGCTTACTCCCCGGGGAGCTGTTTTTT. It specifies CASSLLPGELFF.

CDR3 sequence (DNA): TGTGCCAGCAGCCATAGTACTGGTGAGCAGTTCTTC. It is translated as CASSHSTGEQFF. The chain couples TRBV11-3 to TRBJ2-1; D is undetermined. Germline values: CDR1 SGHNT, CDR2 YENEEA. This CDR3 spans 12 amino acids. Trimming took off 5 bases at V and 9 bases at J, with 11 bases between the two ends.

This clone was recorded once. The V and J genes are TRBV11-2 and TRBJ1-2; a possible D gene is TRBD1 (6 bases). There are 18 residues in the CDR3. CDR1 SGHAT and CDR2 FQNNGV come from the germline V gene. The ends were cut back, 6 bases at V and 0 bases at J, with 23 bases in the middle. This CDR3 reads CASSDLRGAPASNYGYTF. The CDR3 DNA reads as TGTGCCAGCAGTGACCTACGGGGGGCGCCTGCGTCTAACTATGGCTACACCTTC.

V is TRBV6-1 and J is TRBJ2-5; D is uncertain. The V and J ends lost 4 bases and 5 bases respectively, with 8 bases between them. Germline CDR1 reads MNHNS; CDR2 reads SASEGT. The CDR3 has 12 residues. DNA of the CDR3: TGTGCCAGCAGTGTCTCGGTGGAGACCCAGTACTTC. Translating gives CASSVSVETQYF.

The chain recombines TRBV2 with TRBJ2-6; D unclear. CDR1 is SNHLY, CDR2 FYNNEI, per germline. The V end was cut by 5 bases, the J end by 0 bases, with 5 bases between. The CDR3 sequence is 14 residues long. CDR3 region: CASSPSSGANVLTF. For the CDR3, the DNA is TGTGCCAGCAGTCCCAGCTCTGGGGCCAACGTCCTGACTTTC.

The chain has TRBV5-4 and TRBJ1-1; 7 bases align to TRBD1. Germline V gene sequence: CDR1 SGHNT, CDR2 YYREEE (reference sequence). The CDR3 has 14 amino acids. The V gene end was trimmed by 4 bases and the J gene end by 0 bases; junction bases not matched to a gene: 3. The CDR3 here is CASSPGQVNTEAFF. CDR3 coding DNA: TGTGCCAGCAGCCCAGGACAGGTGAACACTGAAGCTTTCTTT.

V is TRBV6-5 and J is TRBJ2-3, with 8 bases matching TRBD1. The CDR3 is 14 residues long. The trim removed 6 bases at V and 2 bases at J, leaving 4 bases unmatched. CDR1 and CDR2 from the germline V gene are MNHEY and SVGAGI. CDR3 DNA sequence: TGTGCCAGCAGGGGACAGGTGATCACAGATACGCAGTATTTT. Amino acids: CASRGQVITDTQYF.